These 13 T cell receptor beta chains came from one sample sequenced in a study of chemoradiotherapy in HPV16-positive cancers. Repertoires were generated with immunoSEQ multiplex PCR, while TCRdb's copy carries only in-frame clones and drops some. The profile covers about 22,000 clones, with 80% to 95% appearing a single time and 15% to 20% taken by the ten largest. The specimen was blood, collected from a patient who underwent chemoradiotherapy. These receptors were collected from a human donor with HPV-associated anogenital cancer.

The V call is TRBV19, the J call TRBJ1-1, with a possible D match to TRBD1 (6 bases). Trimming removed 5 bases at V and 5 bases at J, with 18 bases between. The germline V gene encodes CDR1 LNHDA and CDR2 SQIVND (reference sequence). This CDR3 contains 15 residues. The CDR3 is CASSPPQGISTEAFF. The CDR3, as DNA: TGTGCCAGTAGTCCCCCACAGGGTATTAGTACTGAAGCTTTCTTT.

V and J are TRBV2 and TRBJ2-1; D remains unclear. CDR1 is SNHLY, CDR2 FYNNEI, per germline. The CDR3 contains 12 residues. V was clipped by 4 bases and J by 7 bases, with 8 bases between them. The CDR3 region is CASSVVGNEQFF. The CDR3 bases are TGTGCCAGCAGTGTAGTGGGAAATGAGCAGTTCTTC.

This clone was picked up one time. J is TRBJ1-2 and V is TRBV11-1; D is possibly TRBD1 (5 bases). Deletions cut 6 bases from V and 3 bases from J, with 11 bases between. The CDR3 runs 13 residues. CDR1 and CDR2 (germline): SGHAT, FQDESV (reference sequence). The DNA for the CDR3 is TGTGCCAGCAGGCCGCTGGGGGACTATGGCTACACCTTC. The encoded protein is CASRPLGDYGYTF.

This sequence joins TRBV19 and TRBJ2-1, with TRBD2 matching 8 bases. With V trimmed by 2 bases and J by 3 bases, 3 bases remained unmatched. Germline CDR1 reads LNHDA; CDR2 reads SQIVND (reference sequence). The length of the CDR3 is 15 residues. This CDR3 reads CASSIIAGFYNEQFF. CDR3 nucleotides: TGTGCCAGTAGTATAATAGCGGGGTTCTACAATGAGCAGTTCTTC.

The chain combines TRBV28 with TRBJ2-2; D is possibly TRBD2 (6 bases). The V gene's germline CDR1 is MDHEN and CDR2 SYDVKM. V was shortened by 5 bases and J by 4 bases, with 14 bases between the two germline ends. The CDR3 has 15 amino acids. In nucleotides, the CDR3 is TGTGCCAGCAGTCCCGCGGGGCCGGGCACCGGGGAGCTGTTTTTT. Protein: CASSPAGPGTGELFF.

V and J are TRBV7-6 and TRBJ1-4; 8 bases are a match to TRBD1. CDR3 length equals 17 residues. V trimming: 5 bases; J trimming: 4 bases; junction bases outside the gene matches: 12. Germline loops: CDR1 SGHVS, CDR2 FNYEAQ. CDR3 coding DNA: TGTGCCAGCAGCGCTACCGGGACAGGAACAAATAATGAAAAACTGTTTTTT. Residues: CASSATGTGTNNEKLFF.

J is TRBJ2-7 and V is TRBV11-2; 11 positions agree with TRBD2. V shed 5 bases and J 2 bases; nucleotides not matched to a gene: 5. The CDR3 length is 15 residues. Germline V CDR1 and CDR2: SGHAT, FQNNGV. CDR3 sequence reads: CASSQTTSGAYEQYF. The DNA of the CDR3 is TGTGCCAGCAGCCAAACGACTAGCGGGGCCTACGAGCAGTACTTC. Variable domain in full (rest from reference TRBV11-2 and TRBJ2-7): EAGVAQSPRYKIIEKRQSVAFWCNPISGHATLYWYQQILGQGPKLLIQFQNNGVVDDSQLPKDRFSAERLKGVDSTLKIQPAKLEDSAVYLCASSQTTSGAYEQYFGPGTRLTVT.

The chain couples TRBV2 to TRBJ2-3, with TRBD2 identical over 16 bases. V shed 5 bases and J 6 bases; nucleotides not matched to a gene: 2. The CDR3 runs 15 residues. Germline V CDR1 and CDR2: SNHLY, FYNNEI. Written as DNA, the CDR3 is TGTGCCAGCAGTCCGGGACTAGCGGGGGGGGATACGCAGTATTTT. It specifies CASSPGLAGGDTQYF. Filled out from reference TRBV2 and TRBJ2-3, the complete variable domain reads EPEVTQTPSHQVTQMGQEVILRCVPISNHLYFYWYRQILGQKVEFLVSFYNNEISEKSEIFDDQFSVERPDGSNFTLKIRSTKLEDSAMYFCASSPGLAGGDTQYFGPGTRLTVL.

The chain couples TRBV2 to TRBJ1-2; tentatively, D is TRBD1 (6 bases). CDR3 length: 13 amino acids. V was trimmed by 6 bases and J by 4 bases, leaving 12 bases between them. CDR1 and CDR2 from the germline V gene are SNHLY and FYNNEI. This chain's CDR3 is CASRTDRSYGYTF. CDR3 bases: TGTGCCAGCAGAACCGACAGGAGCTATGGCTACACCTTC.

The chain recombines TRBV28 with TRBJ2-7; 7 bases are shared with TRBD2. There are 18 residues in the CDR3. The junction had 17 bases not matched to a gene; V was cut back by 0 bases and J by 6 bases. Looked up from germline, CDR1 is MDHEN and CDR2 is SYDVKM. CDR3 sequence reads: CASSLWGGSQGGRSEQYF. As DNA, the CDR3 is TGTGCCAGCAGTTTATGGGGGGGGAGCCAGGGAGGCCGAAGCGAGCAGTACTTC.

This chain connects TRBV19 to TRBJ2-4, with TRBD1 identical over 10 bases. There are 15 residues in the CDR3. Germline values: CDR1 LNHDA, CDR2 SQIVND (reference sequence). The ends lost 5 bases at V and 7 bases at J; junction bases unmatched: 8. The CDR3 sequence is CASSPRQGAGNIQYF. The CDR3, as DNA: TGTGCCAGTAGTCCTCGACAGGGGGCAGGTAACATTCAGTACTTC. The whole variable domain, remainder taken from reference TRBV19 and TRBJ2-4, is DGGITQSPKYLFRKEGQNVTLSCEQNLNHDAMYWYRQDPGQGLRLIYYSQIVNDFQKGDIAEGYSVSREKKESFPLTVTSAQKNPTAFYLCASSPRQGAGNIQYFGAGTRLSVL.

V gene TRBV19 combines with J gene TRBJ2-5; TRBD2 aligns across 8 bases. CDR1 is LNHDA, CDR2 SQIVND, per germline (reference sequence). J gave up 4 bases and V 3 bases, and 7 bases lay outside the gene matches. CDR3 length equals 15 residues. CDR3 loop: CASSIKAGVAETQYF. CDR3 coding DNA: TGTGCCAGTAGTATTAAAGCGGGAGTCGCAGAGACCCAGTACTTC.

CDR3 sequence reads: CASSLRGGSSRGAEQFF. The CDR3 DNA reads as TGTGCCAGCAGCTTAAGAGGCGGGAGCAGCCGAGGCGCTGAGCAGTTCTTC. The gene calls are TRBV7-3 and TRBJ2-1; 7 bases fit TRBD2. The CDR3 extends over 17 amino acids. Germline-derived CDR1 and CDR2 are SGHTA and FQGTGA. Trimming took 1 base from V and 9 from J; bases not matched to a gene: 15.